This T cell receptor (beta chain) originates from a study of beta chain features in type 1 diabetes (dated by TCRdb to 2016 to 2019). With regard to the full study: Mean age, gender distribution, total cell number and subset yield were not different between patients and healthy donors. In the study, recently diagnosed type 1 diabetes patients and matched healthy donors were compared on the TCRB repertoires of their sorted circulating CD4+ T cell subsets. A total of 100 million to 140 million sorted cells were examined across all samples, and the number of cells per subset was strongly correlated with RNA yield. Naive and central memory subsets were obtained from all 30 or so donors, but regulatory and stem cell-like memory subsets were isolated from only 8 patients and roughly 8 healthy donors. Overall study outcomes, separate from this receptor: PCR might favor shorter templates, but patient and control samples were amplified and corrected together, so any skew would affect both groups equally. The naive, central memory and regulatory TCRB repertoires appeared to resemble one another more closely among patients than among healthy donors. At VDJ recombination sites, type 1 diabetes patients had fewer insertions and more deleted nucleotides, which implies abnormalities in thymic rearrangement. In all four CD4+ subsets, TCRB CDR3 length was moderately but significantly shorter in type 1 diabetes patients. Because cDNA was sequenced instead of genomic DNA, highly expressing activated cells could be over-represented, though the groups showed no difference in activation or CD3 levels. Because small numbers of individuals were included in the HLA sub-analyses, any influence of HLA type on TCRB rearrangement was left unresolved.

Concerning this clone: Its antigen has not been determined. No much larger clone exists at a distance of one base, and base qualities are not known.

V was cut back by 2 bases and J by 8 bases, leaving a gap of 6 bases between them. The germline V gene (reference sequence) supplies CDR1 LNHNV and CDR2 YYDKDF. CDR3 length: 12 amino acids, cysteine to phenylalanine. CDR3 DNA only is kept here, 36 bases in frame from base 1. A single peripheral blood draw of 90 to 150 mL on average was collected from each donor into heparinised tubes. Using a panel that included CD45RO, CCR7, CD25, CD127, CD95 and CD27, naive, central memory, regulatory and stem cell-like memory CD4+ T cells were sorted on a BD FACSAria II. All sorted populations exceeded 98% purity. PBMCs were separated immediately by Lymphoprep density gradient centrifugation and were stained directly, without being cultured. So that batch effects would be minimized, each experiment stained and sorted samples in pairs, pairing one healthy donor with one patient. The High Capacity cDNA Reverse Transcription Kit was used to reverse transcribe all of the isolated RNA, meaning that expressed TCRB transcripts were what got sequenced. Naive, central memory and regulatory T cell samples underwent deep immunoSEQ sequencing, averaging about 3.57 million total reads per sample. After sorted cells were lysed in RLT buffer, RNA was extracted with DNase-treated RNeasy Micro or Mini kits, with the choice depending on cell number. Each cell subset was processed separately to prevent cross-contamination, with patient and healthy donor samples processed together. Using the immunoSEQ multiplex PCR, TCRB sequences were amplified from cDNA into 87-bp fragments spanning the CDR3 region. The amplicons were sequenced using the Illumina HiSeq platform. The authors' pipeline ran thus. PCR bias was computationally corrected using synthetic template baselines, reads within Hamming distance 2 were collapsed, and singletons that could not be merged were discarded. Reads were aligned against IMGT so that V, D and J genes, CDR3 length and insertions or deletions at six rearrangement sites could be assigned. Clonotype counts were normalized to sorted cell number within each subset before computing true diversity and Gini coefficients with the tcR R package. The overlap coefficient, calculated on TCRB nucleotide sequences, was used to measure repertoire sharing. As a proxy for the pre-selection repertoire, out-of-frame TCRB sequences from naive cells were analyzed. TCRdb carries this immuneACCESS record with in-frame sequences only. Its versions omit some clonotypes, under half of them owing to an unresolved V gene in the studies checked, with the rest unexplained. V and J calls and clone size come straight from that table; D and trimming were deduced from the DNA. This sample gives roughly 240,000 clones in total; around 25% of them show up just once. The top ten constitute 0.012% of the sample.

Sequencing was done on a sample of naive CD4+ T cells from blood. The cell subset or site label corresponds to: true naive CD4+ T cells. The origin of this receptor is a woman in her 30s with type 1 diabetes. Here the chain combines TRBV15 and TRBJ1-4; the D gene remains uncertain. The nucleotide sequence reads as follows: TGTGCCACCAGCAGAAGAGAAGAAAAACTGTTTTTT. Its protein product is CATSRREEKLFF.